This T cell receptor beta chain was obtained from a study of molecular identifiers for immune sequencing clone quantification. The study's findings and limits: Some 970,000 naive cells reportedly did not prevent detection of spiked Jurkat TCR RNA from one cell.

Concerning this clonotype: What it binds is unknown.

Libraries for naive CD8 T cells, which were made from roughly 21,000 to 960,000 sorted cells, drew on 10%, 30% or 50% of the RNA. Trimming removed 6 bases from V and 1 base from J, with 12 bases in between. The CDR3 runs 14 residues. As previously described, bulk TCR libraries were made using listed TCR primers. TCRdb re-analysed the PCR reads in MiXCR, keeping a single row per CDR3 protein. Among 350,000 or so distinct CDR3 sequences, about 22% were seen once, and the ten largest hold approximately 0.83%. This TCR was sampled from a human donor in good health. Some libraries in this study had Jurkat cell RNA spiked in. Material: naive CD8+ T cells from blood, with Jurkat cell RNA spiked in. Subset: FACS-sorted CD8+CD4-CCR7+CD45RA+ naive T cells. This rearrangement joins TRBV12-3 or TRBV12-4 to TRBJ1-1; maybe TRBD1 (6 bases). The CDR3 region is CASSPGHTNTEAFF. The CDR3 DNA is TGTGCCAGCAGCCCGGGACACACGAACACTGAAGCTTTCTTT.